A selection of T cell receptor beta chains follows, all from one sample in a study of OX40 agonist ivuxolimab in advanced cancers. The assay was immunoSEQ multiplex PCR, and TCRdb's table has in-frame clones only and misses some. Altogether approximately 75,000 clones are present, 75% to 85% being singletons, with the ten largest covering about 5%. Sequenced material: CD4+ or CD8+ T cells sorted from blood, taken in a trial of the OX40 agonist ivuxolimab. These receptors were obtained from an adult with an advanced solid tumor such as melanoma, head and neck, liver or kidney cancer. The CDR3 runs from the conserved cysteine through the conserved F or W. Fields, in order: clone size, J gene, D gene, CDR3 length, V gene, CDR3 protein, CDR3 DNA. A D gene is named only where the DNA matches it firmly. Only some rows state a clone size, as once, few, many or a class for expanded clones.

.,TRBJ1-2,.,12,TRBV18,CASRPDRAGYTF,TGTGCCAGCCGGCCAGACAGAGCTGGCTACACCTTC
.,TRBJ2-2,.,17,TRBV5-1,CASSLRDTPKGTGELFF,TGCGCCAGCAGCCTTCGGGACACTCCTAAGGGGACCGGGGAGCTGTTTTTT
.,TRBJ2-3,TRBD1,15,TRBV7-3,CASSRAPTGTDTQYF,TGTGCCAGCAGCCGCGCCCCGACAGGGACAGATACGCAGTATTTT
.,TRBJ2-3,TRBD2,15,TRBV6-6,CASSPPGGARDTQYF,TGTGCCAGCAGTCCCCCGGGAGGGGCTAGGGATACGCAGTATTTT
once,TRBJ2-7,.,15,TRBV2,CASSDLRQRAAEQYF,TGTGCCAGCAGCGACCTAAGGCAAAGGGCTGCCGAGCAGTACTTC
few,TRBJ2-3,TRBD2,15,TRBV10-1,CASSGGYSGGDTQYF,TGCGCCAGCAGCGGAGGGTACAGCGGGGGCGATACGCAGTATTTT
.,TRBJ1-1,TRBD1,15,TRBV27,CASSLQGAVSTEAFF,TGTGCCAGCAGTTTACAGGGGGCAGTAAGTACTGAAGCTTTCTTT
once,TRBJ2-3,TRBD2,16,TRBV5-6,CASSLGLGEGADTQYF,TGTGCCAGCAGCTTGGGACTGGGGGAGGGCGCAGATACGCAGTATTTT
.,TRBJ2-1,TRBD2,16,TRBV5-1,CASSFGSGLTGNEQFF,TGCGCCAGCAGCTTCGGTAGCGGGTTGACTGGGAATGAGCAGTTCTTC
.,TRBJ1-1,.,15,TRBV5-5,CASSLSGGAETEAFF,TGTGCCAGCAGCTTGAGTGGGGGCGCAGAGACTGAAGCTTTCTTT
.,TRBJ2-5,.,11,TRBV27,CASSLGETQYF,TGTGCCAGCAGTTTAGGGGAGACCCAGTACTTC
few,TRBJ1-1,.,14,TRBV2,CASSEAVGGYEAFF,TGTGCCAGCAGTGAAGCAGTGGGCGGCTATGAAGCTTTCTTT
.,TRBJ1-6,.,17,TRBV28,CASSLLSTGRPNSPLHF,TGTGCCAGCAGTTTATTGAGTACAGGGCGACCCAATTCACCCCTCCACTTT
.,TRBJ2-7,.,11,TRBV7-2,CASSSAYEQYF,TGTGCCAGCAGCTCCGCCTACGAGCAGTACTTC
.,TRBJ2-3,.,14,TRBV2,CASISGRSTDTQYF,TGTGCCAGCATCTCGGGGCGGAGCACAGATACGCAGTATTTT
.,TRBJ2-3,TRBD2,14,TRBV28,CASSPGGTTDTQYF,TGTGCCAGCAGCCCCGGGGGGACGACAGATACGCAGTATTTT
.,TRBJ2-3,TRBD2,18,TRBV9,CASSVDDLAGPGGEWQYF,TGTGCCAGCAGCGTAGACGACCTAGCGGGACCGGGGGGGGAGTGGCAGTATTTT
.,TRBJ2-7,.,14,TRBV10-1,CASSEDQGTLEQYF,TGCGCCAGCAGTGAGGACCAGGGCACCCTCGAGCAGTACTTC
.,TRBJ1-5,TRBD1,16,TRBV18,CASSPVRDSSNQPQHF,TGTGCCAGCTCACCGGTCCGGGACAGCAGCAATCAGCCCCAGCATTTT
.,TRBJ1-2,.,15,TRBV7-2,CASSLASLGSYGYTF,TGTGCCAGCAGCTTAGCGTCCCTTGGGTCTTATGGCTACACCTTC
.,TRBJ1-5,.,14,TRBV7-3,CASSPQGGNQPQHF,TGTGCCAGCAGCCCGCAGGGAGGCAATCAGCCCCAGCATTTT
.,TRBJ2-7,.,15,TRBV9,CASSPTGDGRYEQYF,TGTGCCAGCAGCCCTACGGGGGACGGAAGATACGAGCAGTACTTC
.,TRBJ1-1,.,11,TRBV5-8,CASSPQDEAFF,TGTGCCAGCAGCCCCCAGGATGAAGCTTTCTTT
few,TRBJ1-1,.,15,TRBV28,CASSLLSEGRVEAFF,TGTGCCAGCAGTTTATTATCAGAGGGCAGGGTGGAGGCTTTCTTT
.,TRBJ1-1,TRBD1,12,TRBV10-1,CASSEGDRGAFF,TGCGCCAGCAGTGAGGGAGACAGGGGAGCTTTCTTT
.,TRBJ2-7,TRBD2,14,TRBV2,CASSVWTSGNEQYF,TGTGCCAGCAGTGTCTGGACTAGCGGAAACGAGCAGTACTTC
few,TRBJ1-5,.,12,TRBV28,CASSVTEQPQHF,TGTGCCAGCAGTGTCACGGAGCAGCCCCAGCATTTT
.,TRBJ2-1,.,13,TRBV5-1,CASSRGPTNEQFF,TGCGCCAGCAGCAGGGGCCCCACCAATGAGCAGTTCTTC
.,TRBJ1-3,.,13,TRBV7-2,CASSLGLGRRIYF,TGTGCCAGCAGCTTAGGCCTAGGCCGTCGCATATATTTT
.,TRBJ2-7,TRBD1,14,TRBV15,CATKRDRAGYEQYF,TGTGCCACCAAGCGCGACAGGGCGGGCTACGAGCAGTACTTC
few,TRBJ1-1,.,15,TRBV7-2,CASSLVARQNTEAFF,TGTGCCAGCAGCTTAGTGGCGCGGCAGAACACTGAAGCTTTCTTT
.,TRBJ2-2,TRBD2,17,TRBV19,CASSSPSGSSKAGELFF,TGTGCCAGTAGTTCCCCTAGCGGGAGTAGCAAGGCCGGGGAGCTGTTTTTT
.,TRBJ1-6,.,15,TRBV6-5,CASSYEPGNNSPLHF,TGTGCCAGCAGTTACGAACCGGGGAATAATTCACCCCTCCACTTT
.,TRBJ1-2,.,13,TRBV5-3,CARSLVMGFGYTF,TGTGCCAGAAGCTTGGTTATGGGGTTTGGCTACACCTTC
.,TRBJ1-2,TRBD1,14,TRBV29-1,CSVDKGQGIGGYTF,TGCAGCGTTGATAAGGGACAGGGAATAGGAGGCTACACCTTC